This T cell receptor beta chain was profiled in a study of response to subunit inactivated influenza vaccine. General study results and limits: Authors suggested each seasonal influenza vaccination recruits few new T cells.

This clonotype has more than one count but fewer than ten. Antigen unknown. TCRdb reanalysed the RT-PCR reads using MiXCR and keeps one entry per CDR3 protein. Among about 570,000 distinct CDR3 sequences listed, 11% were seen once. The CDR3 spans 18 residues. In germline, CDR1 is ENHRY, CDR2 SYGVKD. Trimming pared 6 bases from V and 3 bases from J, leaving 24 bases between. These data were also filed under a second study, of T cells expressing NK-cell markers. According to that study: Making the TCR beta cDNA relied on 5'RACE template switching with UMIs. In several experiments, sorting was restricted to alpha-beta TCR T cells by an anti-gamma-delta TCR antibody. Uncertainty persisted over the HCMV specificity of expanded NKG2C+ T cell clones.

V gene TRBV10-3 combines with J gene TRBJ2-1; D possibly corresponds to TRBD1 (5 bases). The TCR was taken from a man over 45 who received an inactivated influenza vaccine. The sample consisted of PBMCs from blood, taken on the day of vaccination. In nucleotides, the CDR3 is TGTGCCATCAGCGACTTTTCATTAAGGCAGGGATACTACAATGAGCAGTTCTTC. Amino acids: CAISDFSLRQGYYNEQFF.